This TCR beta chain derives from a study of CD8 T cells in Susac syndrome. Study-level information: Active disease was present in over 5 of the sequenced Susac syndrome patients, whereas roughly 8 of them were in remission.

FACS enriched CD8+ TEMRA cells, while bulk CD8+ and CD4+ were negatively isolated. Regarding the study as a whole: Among people with Susac, CD8+ clonal expansion was greatest in TEMRA cells and active patients. The study identified about seventeen and five Susac-specific public clones in total CD8+ and CD8+ TEMRA repertoires.

Per germline, CDR1 SQVTM and CDR2 ANQGSEA. This CDR3 spans 13 amino acids. J gave up 5 bases and V 6 bases, and 7 bases lay outside the gene matches. Note on this clonotype: Its cognate antigen is unknown.

Random-hexamer reverse transcription was applied to about 0.45 to 1 ug RNA. TCRdb called the immunoSEQ multiplex PCR reads again in MiXCR, with one record for every CDR3 protein. The sample carries around 100,000 distinct CDR3 sequences, roughly 96% recorded once. The chain links TRBV29-1 to TRBJ2-7, with 10 nucleotides matching TRBD2. The sequencing input was CD8+ T cells from PBMCs. This TCR was recovered from a human donor with Susac syndrome. In nucleotides, the CDR3 is TGCAGCGTGGAGGGACTAGCGACCGACGAGCAGTACTTC. This codes for CSVEGLATDEQYF.